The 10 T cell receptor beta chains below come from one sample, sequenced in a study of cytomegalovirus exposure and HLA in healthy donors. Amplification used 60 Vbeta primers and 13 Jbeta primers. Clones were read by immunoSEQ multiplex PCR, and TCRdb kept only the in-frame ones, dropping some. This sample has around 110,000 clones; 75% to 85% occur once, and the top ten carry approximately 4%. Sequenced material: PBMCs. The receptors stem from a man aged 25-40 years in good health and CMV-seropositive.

CDR3 DNA: TGTGCCAGCAGCTTAATACACGGGAACTATGGCTACACCTTC. This gives the protein CASSLIHGNYGYTF. V usage is TRBV5-4 and J usage is TRBJ1-2; D remains ambiguous. V lost 2 bases and J lost 2, with 10 bases in between. Per germline, CDR1 SGHNT and CDR2 YYREEE (reference sequence). The length of the CDR3 is 14 residues.

DNA of the CDR3: TGCGCCAGCAGCTTATTGTTAGCGGGGGGGCCTGTAGAGACCCAGTACTTC. Amino acids: CASSLLLAGGPVETQYF. This chain links TRBV5-1 with TRBJ2-5; TRBD2 matches 11 bases. Germline CDR1 SGHRS, CDR2 YFSETQ. Unmatched junction bases numbered 10, after V lost 2 bases and J lost 4 bases. The CDR3 consists of 17 residues.

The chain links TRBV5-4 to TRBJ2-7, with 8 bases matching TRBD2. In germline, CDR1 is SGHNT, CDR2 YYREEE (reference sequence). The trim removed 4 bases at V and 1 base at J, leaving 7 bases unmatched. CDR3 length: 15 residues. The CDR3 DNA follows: TGTGCCAGCAGCCCTCGTAGCGGGAAATCCTACGAGCAGTACTTC. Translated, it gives CASSPRSGKSYEQYF. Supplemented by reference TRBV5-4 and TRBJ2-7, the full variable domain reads ETGVTQSPTHLIKTRGQQVTLRCSSQSGHNTVSWYQQALGQGPQFIFQYYREEENGRGNFPPRFSGLQFPNYSSELNVNALELDDSALYLCASSPRSGKSYEQYFGPGTRLTVT.

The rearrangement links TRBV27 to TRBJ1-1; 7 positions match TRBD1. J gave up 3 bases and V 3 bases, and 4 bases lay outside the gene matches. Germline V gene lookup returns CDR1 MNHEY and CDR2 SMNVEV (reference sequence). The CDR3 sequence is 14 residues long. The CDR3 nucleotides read TGTGCCAGCAGTTTCGACAGGGCAGACACTGAAGCTTTCTTT. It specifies CASSFDRADTEAFF.

Here the CDR3 reads CASSLGRHAYEQYF. As DNA, the CDR3 is TGTGCCAGCAGCTTAGGGCGGCACGCCTACGAGCAGTACTTC. V and J are TRBV7-2 and TRBJ2-7; D uncertain. CDR3 size: 14 residues. CDR1 SGHTA and CDR2 FQGNSA come from the germline V gene. V lost 1 base and J 2 bases, leaving 9 bases between the germline ends.

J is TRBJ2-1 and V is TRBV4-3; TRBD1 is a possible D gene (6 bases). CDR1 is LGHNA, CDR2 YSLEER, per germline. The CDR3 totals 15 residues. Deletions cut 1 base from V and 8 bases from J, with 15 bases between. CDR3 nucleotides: TGCGCCAGCAGCCAAGTGTACAGGGTAGGCGATGAGCAGTTCTTC. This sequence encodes CASSQVYRVGDEQFF.

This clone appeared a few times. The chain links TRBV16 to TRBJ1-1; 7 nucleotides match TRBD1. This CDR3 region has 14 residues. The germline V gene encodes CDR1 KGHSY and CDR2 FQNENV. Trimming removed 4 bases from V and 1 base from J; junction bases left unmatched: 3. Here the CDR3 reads CASSLWTGNTEAFF. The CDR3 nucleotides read TGTGCCAGCAGCCTTTGGACAGGGAACACTGAAGCTTTCTTT.

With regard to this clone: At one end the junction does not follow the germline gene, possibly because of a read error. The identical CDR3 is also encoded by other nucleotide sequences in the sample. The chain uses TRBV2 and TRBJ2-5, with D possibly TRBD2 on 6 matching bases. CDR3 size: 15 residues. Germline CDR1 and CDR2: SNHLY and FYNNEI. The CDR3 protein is CASSTPRVAEETQYF. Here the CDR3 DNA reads TGCGCCAGCAGTACACCCCGGGTAGCGGAAGAGACCCAGTACTTC.

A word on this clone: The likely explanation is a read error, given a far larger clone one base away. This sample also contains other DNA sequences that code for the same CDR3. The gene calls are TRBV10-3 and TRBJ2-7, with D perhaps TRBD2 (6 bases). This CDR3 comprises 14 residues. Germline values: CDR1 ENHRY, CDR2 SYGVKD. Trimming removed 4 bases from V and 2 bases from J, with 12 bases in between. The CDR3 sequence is CAISGLAQTYEQYF. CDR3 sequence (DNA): TGTGCCATCAGTGGGCTAGCGCAAACCTACGAGCAGTACTTC.

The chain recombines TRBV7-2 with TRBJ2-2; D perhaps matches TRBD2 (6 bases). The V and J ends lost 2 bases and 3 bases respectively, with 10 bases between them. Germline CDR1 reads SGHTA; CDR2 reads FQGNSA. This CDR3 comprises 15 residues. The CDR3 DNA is TGTGCCAGCAGCTTAAGGAGGGTGTACACCGGGGAGCTGTTTTTT. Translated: CASSLRRVYTGELFF. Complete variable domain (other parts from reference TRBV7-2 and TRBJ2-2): GAGVSQSPSNKVTEKGKDVELRCDPISGHTALYWYRQSLGQGLEFLIYFQGNSAPDKSGLPSDRFSAERTGGSVSTLTIQRTQQEDSAVYLCASSLRRVYTGELFFGEGSRLTVL.